The entry that follows covers one TCR beta chain sequence. These data belong to a study of blood T cell repertoires in COVID-19. As for the study in general: Acute-phase and convalescent COVID-19 samples originated in the United States, Italy and Spain. Sample material is recorded as cDNA or gDNA derived from T cells, B-cell-depleted T cells, or PBMCs.

In the original processing: Reference gene primer amplification in the assay estimated nucleated cell counts. Only in-frame clones appear in the TCRdb table, and some are missing; sequencing was by immunoSEQ multiplex PCR. That table furnishes V, J and clone size, whereas the DNA furnished D and trimming. This table holds roughly 190,000 clones, approximately 80% found once. CDR1 and CDR2 from the germline V gene are LNHDA and SQIVND (reference sequence). The ends were cut back, 4 bases at V and 5 bases at J, with 14 bases in the middle. The CDR3 consists of 14 residues. Sequencing was performed on peripheral blood. This chain uses TRBV19 with TRBJ2-5; tentative D call: TRBD2 (6 bases). This receptor was taken from a human donor in a cohort sampled during active COVID-19. The CDR3 nucleotides read TGTGCCAGTAGTAGCCCCGGGGGAATTGAGACCCAGTACTTC. Translating it yields CASSSPGGIETQYF.